The entry below gives a single T cell receptor beta chain sequence along with its context. Its antigen is unidentified. This table comes from immunoSEQ multiplex PCR, and its TCRdb copy is limited to in-frame clones, with some not included. Seen here are about 38,000 clones, 81% observed once, and the top ten hold approximately 5.1%. These data belong to a study of a mutant IDH1 vaccine in newly diagnosed glioma. Study-level information: Most patients had received both radiotherapy and temozolomide, the prior options being radiotherapy, temozolomide, or both.

Specified time point: week 23, last vaccination. A single vaccine dose contained 300 ug of mutant IDH1 20-mer peptide, and topical imiquimod was used with it. V lost 2 bases and J 7 bases, leaving 15 bases between the germline ends. The V gene's germline CDR1 is MNHNS and CDR2 SASEGT. The CDR3 loop spans 16 amino acids. V usage is TRBV6-1 and J usage is TRBJ1-6; possibly TRBD1 for D (6 bases). Specimen: PBMCs, collected from a glioma patient whose treatment included an IDH1 peptide vaccine. This TCR came from a man in his forties with glioma. The CDR3: CASSEKEGTRNSPLHF. CDR3 nucleotides: TGTGCCAGCAGTGAAAAGGAAGGGACAAGAAATTCACCCCTCCACTTT.